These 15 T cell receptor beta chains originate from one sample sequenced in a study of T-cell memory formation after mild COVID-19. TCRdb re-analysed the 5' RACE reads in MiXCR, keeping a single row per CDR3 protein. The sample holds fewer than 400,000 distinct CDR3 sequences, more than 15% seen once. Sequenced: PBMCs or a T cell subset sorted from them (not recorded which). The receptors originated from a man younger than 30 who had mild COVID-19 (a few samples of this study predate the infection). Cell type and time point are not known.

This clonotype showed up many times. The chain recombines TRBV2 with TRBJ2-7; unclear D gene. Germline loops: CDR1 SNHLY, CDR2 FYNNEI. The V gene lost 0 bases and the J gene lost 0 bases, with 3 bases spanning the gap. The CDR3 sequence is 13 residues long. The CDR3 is CASSEAHSYEQYF. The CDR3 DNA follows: TGTGCCAGCAGTGAAGCGCACTCCTACGAGCAGTACTTC.

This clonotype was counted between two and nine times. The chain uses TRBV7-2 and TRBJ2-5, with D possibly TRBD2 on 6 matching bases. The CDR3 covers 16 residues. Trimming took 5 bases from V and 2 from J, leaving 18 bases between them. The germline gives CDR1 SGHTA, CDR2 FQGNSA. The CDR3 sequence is CASSPTSETSQETQYF. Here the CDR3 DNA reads TGTGCCAGCAGCCCAACCTCCGAGACTAGTCAAGAGACCCAGTACTTC.

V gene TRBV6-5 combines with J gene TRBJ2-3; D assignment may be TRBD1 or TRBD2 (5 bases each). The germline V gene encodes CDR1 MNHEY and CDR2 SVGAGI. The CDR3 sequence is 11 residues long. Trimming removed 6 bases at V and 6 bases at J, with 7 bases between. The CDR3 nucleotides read TGTGCCAGCAGATGGGGGGATACGCAGTATTTT. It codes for CASRWGDTQYF.

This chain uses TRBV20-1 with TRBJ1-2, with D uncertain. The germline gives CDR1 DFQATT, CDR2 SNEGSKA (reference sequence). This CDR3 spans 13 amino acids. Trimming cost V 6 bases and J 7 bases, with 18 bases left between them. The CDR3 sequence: CSAYTVTTGGYTF. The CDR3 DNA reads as TGCAGTGCCTACACCGTGACCACGGGTGGCTACACCTTC.

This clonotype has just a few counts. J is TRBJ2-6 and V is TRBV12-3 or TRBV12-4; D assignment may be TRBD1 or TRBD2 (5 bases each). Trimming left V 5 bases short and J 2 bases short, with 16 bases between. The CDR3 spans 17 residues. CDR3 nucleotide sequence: TGTGCCAGCAGTGCCGGGACGCGTGGACCTGGGGCCAACGTCCTGACTTTC. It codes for CASSAGTRGPGANVLTF.

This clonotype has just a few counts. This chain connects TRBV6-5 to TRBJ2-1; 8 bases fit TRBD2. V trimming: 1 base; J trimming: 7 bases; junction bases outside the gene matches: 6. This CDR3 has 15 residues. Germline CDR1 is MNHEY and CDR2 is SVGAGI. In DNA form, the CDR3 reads TGTGCCAGCAGTTACTGGCGGGGGGCTGGGAATGAGCAGTTCTTC. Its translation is CASSYWRGAGNEQFF.

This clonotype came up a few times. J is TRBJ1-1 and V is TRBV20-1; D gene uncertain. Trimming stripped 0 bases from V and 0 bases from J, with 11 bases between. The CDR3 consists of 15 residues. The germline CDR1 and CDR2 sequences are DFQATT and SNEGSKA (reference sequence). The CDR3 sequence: CSARDWRGLNTEAFF. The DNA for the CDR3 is TGCAGTGCTAGAGATTGGCGGGGTTTGAACACTGAAGCTTTCTTT.

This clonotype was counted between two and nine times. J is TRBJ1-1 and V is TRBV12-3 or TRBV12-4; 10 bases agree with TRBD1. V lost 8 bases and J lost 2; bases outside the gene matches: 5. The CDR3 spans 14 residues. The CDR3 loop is CASVTGGPNTEAFF. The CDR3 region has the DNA TGTGCCAGCGTGACAGGGGGCCCCAACACTGAAGCTTTCTTT.

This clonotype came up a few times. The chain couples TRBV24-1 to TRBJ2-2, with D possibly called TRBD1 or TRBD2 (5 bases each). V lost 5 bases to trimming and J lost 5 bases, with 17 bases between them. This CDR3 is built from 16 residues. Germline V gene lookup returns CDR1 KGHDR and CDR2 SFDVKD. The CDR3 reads CATSATPGWGTGELFF. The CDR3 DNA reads TGTGCCACCAGTGCTACCCCGGGATGGGGGACCGGGGAGCTGTTTTTT.

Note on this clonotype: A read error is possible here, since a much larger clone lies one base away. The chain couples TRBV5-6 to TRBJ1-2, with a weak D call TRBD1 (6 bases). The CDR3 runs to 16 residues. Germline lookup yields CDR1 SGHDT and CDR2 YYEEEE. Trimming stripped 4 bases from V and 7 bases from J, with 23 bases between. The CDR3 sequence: CASSEQSNRAICGYTF. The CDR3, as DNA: TGTGCCAGCAGCGAGCAGAGCAACAGGGCGATTTGTGGCTACACCTTC.

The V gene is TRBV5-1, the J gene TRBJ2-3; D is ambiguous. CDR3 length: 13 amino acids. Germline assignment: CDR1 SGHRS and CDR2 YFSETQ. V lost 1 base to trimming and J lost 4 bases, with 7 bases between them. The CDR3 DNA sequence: TGCGCCAGCAGCTTGATTAGTGCAGATACGCAGTATTTT. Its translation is CASSLISADTQYF. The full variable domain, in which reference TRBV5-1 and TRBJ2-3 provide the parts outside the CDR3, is KAGVTQTPRYLIKTRGQQVTLSCSPISGHRSVSWYQQTPGQGLQFLFEYFSETQRNKGNFPGRFSGRQFSNSRSEMNVSTLELGDSALYLCASSLISADTQYFGPGTRLTVL.

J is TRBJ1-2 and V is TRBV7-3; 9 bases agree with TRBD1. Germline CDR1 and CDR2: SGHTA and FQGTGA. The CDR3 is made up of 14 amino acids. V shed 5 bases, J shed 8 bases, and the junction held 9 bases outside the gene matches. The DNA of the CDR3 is TGTGCCAGCAGCACCCAGGACAGGGGCCCCGGCTACACCTTC. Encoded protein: CASSTQDRGPGYTF.

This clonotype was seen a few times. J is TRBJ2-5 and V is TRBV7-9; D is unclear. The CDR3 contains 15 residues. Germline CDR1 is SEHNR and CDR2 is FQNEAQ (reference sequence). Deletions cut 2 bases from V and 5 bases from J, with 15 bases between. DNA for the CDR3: TGTGCCAGCAGCTTAAAAGGTCGCCCCGGCGAGACCCAGTACTTC. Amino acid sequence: CASSLKGRPGETQYF.

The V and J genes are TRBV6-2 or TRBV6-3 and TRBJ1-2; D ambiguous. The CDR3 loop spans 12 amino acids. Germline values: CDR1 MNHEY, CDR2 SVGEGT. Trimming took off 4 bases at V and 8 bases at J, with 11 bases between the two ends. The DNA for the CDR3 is TGTGCCAGCAGTTTCATTTACGGCGGCTACACCTTC. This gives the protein CASSFIYGGYTF.

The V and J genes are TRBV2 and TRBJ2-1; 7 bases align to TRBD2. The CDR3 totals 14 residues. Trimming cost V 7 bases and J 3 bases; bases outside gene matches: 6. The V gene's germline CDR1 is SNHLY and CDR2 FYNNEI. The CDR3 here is CASTGVAGYNEQFF. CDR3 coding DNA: TGTGCCAGCACCGGGGTAGCGGGCTACAATGAGCAGTTCTTC.